Listed below are T cell receptor beta chains from one sample, sequenced in a study of T cells in Graves' hyperthyroidism and ophthalmopathy. TCRdb reprocessed the multiplex PCR reads with MiXCR, giving one entry per CDR3 protein. The data show 150,000 to 200,000 distinct CDR3 sequences, about a tenth seen once. Sequencing was performed on blood. The receptors were sampled from a woman under 30 with Graves' hyperthyroidism that later progressed to Graves' ophthalmopathy. CDR3s include the opening cysteine and the closing phenylalanine or tryptophan. A D gene is named only where the DNA matches it firmly. Size is omitted from some rows. Given values are once, few, many or a class for expanded clones.

v_gene,j_gene,d_gene,abundance,CDR3nt,CDR3aa
TRBV5-6,TRBJ2-3,TRBD2,many,TGTGCCAGCAGCCCGAGCGGGGTCACAGATACGCAGTATTTT,CASSPSGVTDTQYF
TRBV6-1,TRBJ2-1,TRBD2,many,TGTGCCAGCACTCGCGGCAGCGGGAGGGGTGGGAATGAGCAGTTCTTC,CASTRGSGRGGNEQFF
TRBV7-2,TRBJ2-3,NA,many,TGTGCCAGCACCCACAGCGGAGGCCCAGATACGCAGTATTTT,CASTHSGGPDTQYF
TRBV28,TRBJ1-4,NA,many,TGTGCCAGCAGTTTTAGCCGAGGCGAGATACTGTTTTTT,CASSFSRGEILFF
TRBV4-2,TRBJ2-7,NA,few,TGTGCCAGCAGCCAGGTCCTAACTCGTGACAACTACGAGCAGTACTTC,CASSQVLTRDNYEQYF
TRBV2,TRBJ2-7,NA,many,TGTGCCAGCAGTTTGACAGTCTACGAGCAGTACTTC,CASSLTVYEQYF
TRBV5-1,TRBJ1-1,NA,few,TGCGCCAGCAGCTTGATAGCACTGAACACTGAAGCTTTCTTT,CASSLIALNTEAFF
TRBV9,TRBJ2-3,NA,NA,TGTGCCAGCAGAGATTCAGACACAGATACGCAGTATTTT,CASRDSDTDTQYF
TRBV5-1,TRBJ2-1,TRBD2,NA,TGCGCCAGCAGCCCCCCTTTAGCGGGAGGGCCGGTTGAGGAGCAGTTCTTC,CASSPPLAGGPVEEQFF
TRBV5-1,TRBJ2-1,TRBD2,NA,TGCGCCAGCAGCTTGGCCGGGACTAGCGGGAACAATGAGCAGTTCTTC,CASSLAGTSGNNEQFF
TRBV2,TRBJ2-5,NA,many,TGTGCCAGCAGTGCACCCCAAGAGACCCAGTACTTC,CASSAPQETQYF
TRBV5-1,TRBJ2-3,NA,few,TGCGCCAGCAGGTCACCGGGGAGCGCAGGTAGCACAGATACGCAGTATTTT,CASRSPGSAGSTDTQYF
TRBV27,TRBJ2-7,NA,NA,TGTGCCAGCAGTTTAAGTCAACTGGGCTCCTACGAGCAGTACTTC,CASSLSQLGSYEQYF
TRBV30,TRBJ2-6,NA,NA,TGTGCCTGGAGTGTACTGGGCGGGGGCCACTCTGGGGCCAACGTCCTGACTTTC,CAWSVLGGGHSGANVLTF
TRBV6-1,TRBJ2-5,TRBD1,NA,TGTGCCAGCAGTGAATTAGGGGGCGAGGGGACCCAGTACTTC,CASSELGGEGTQYF
TRBV13,TRBJ1-1,NA,many,TGTGCCAGCAGCTTAGGTCGGACAGCCAACACTGAAGCTTTCTTT,CASSLGRTANTEAFF
TRBV5-5,TRBJ2-1,TRBD2,NA,TGTGCCAGCAGCCGGCGGAGACTAGCGGATTACAATGAGCAGTTCTTC,CASSRRRLADYNEQFF
TRBV29-1,TRBJ2-7,NA,many,TGCAGCGTTAACATCCAGGGTAACGAGCAGTACTTC,CSVNIQGNEQYF
TRBV27,TRBJ1-5,NA,many,TGTGCCAGCAGTCCACGGGCCGATAATAGCAATCAGCCCCAGCATTTT,CASSPRADNSNQPQHF
TRBV5-1,TRBJ2-7,TRBD2,NA,TGCGCCAGCAGCTTGCTGCCTAGCGGGCCTACCTACGAGCAGTACTTC,CASSLLPSGPTYEQYF
TRBV18,TRBJ1-1,NA,few,TGTGCCAGCTCACCAGCGACTGGGGAGAGGGGTTTCTTT,CASSPATGERGFF
TRBV20-1,TRBJ2-1,TRBD2,NA,TGCAGTGCTTTAACTCCAGGACTAGCGGGAGTCATCTCCTACAATAAGCAGTTCTTC,CSALTPGLAGVISYNKQFF
TRBV28,TRBJ1-2,TRBD1,many,TGTGCCAGCAGTACCGACAGGGGGCGGGATAACTATGGCTACACCTTC,CASSTDRGRDNYGYTF
TRBV3-1,TRBJ2-1,TRBD2,many,TGTGCCAGCAGCCAAGTGAGCACTAGCGGGAGTCGGAATGAGCAGTTCTTC,CASSQVSTSGSRNEQFF
TRBV7-9,TRBJ1-4,NA,NA,TGTGCCAGCAGCTTAGCGCTAAGACAAAATGAAAAACTGTTTTTT,CASSLALRQNEKLFF
TRBV20-1,TRBJ1-3,NA,many,TGCAGTGCTACTCAGGGGAGCTCTGGAAACACCATATATTTT,CSATQGSSGNTIYF
TRBV27,TRBJ2-7,NA,few,TGTGCCAGCAGTTTAGGGGGGCTGGACGAGCAGTACTTC,CASSLGGLDEQYF
TRBV28,TRBJ1-4,TRBD1,many,TGTGCCAGCAGTTTTGCGGGGACAGGGTACGAAAAACTGTTTTTT,CASSFAGTGYEKLFF
TRBV28,TRBJ1-2,TRBD1,many,TGTGCCAGCGGATGGACAGGCCGCGAAAGCTATGGCTACACCTTC,CASGWTGRESYGYTF
TRBV30,TRBJ1-1,NA,many,TGTGCCTGGGACAGGAACACTGAAGCTTTCTTT,CAWDRNTEAFF
TRBV5-8,TRBJ1-4,TRBD1,NA,TGTGCCAGCAGCTTTGGGGACAGGGTTCGGGAAAAACTGTTTTTT,CASSFGDRVREKLFF
TRBV9,TRBJ1-3,NA,few,TGTGCCAGCAGCGTAGGACAGACCCTTGGAAACACCATATATTTT,CASSVGQTLGNTIYF
TRBV10-3,TRBJ2-1,NA,many,TGTGCCATCAGTGATCGTGGACTGCTTGATGAGCAGTTCTTC,CAISDRGLLDEQFF
TRBV12-3/TRBV12-4,TRBJ2-1,NA,NA,TGTGCCAGCAGTTTTGCCCAGTACAATGAGCAGTTCTTC,CASSFAQYNEQFF
TRBV28,TRBJ2-3,NA,many,TGTGCCAGCAGTTTTAAGGAGAGCACAGATACGCAGTATTTT,CASSFKESTDTQYF
TRBV5-6,TRBJ2-5,NA,many,TGTGCCAGCAGCTTGGGGGGGCTTCAAGAGACCCAGTACTTC,CASSLGGLQETQYF
TRBV27,TRBJ2-7,TRBD2,NA,TGTGCCAGCAGTAGGTCGGGAGGGACTGCCGGGTTTGGGGAGCAGTACTTC,CASSRSGGTAGFGEQYF
TRBV5-6,TRBJ2-3,NA,few,TGTGCCAGCGAAGTGGGAAGCACAGATACGCAGTATTTT,CASEVGSTDTQYF
TRBV11-2,TRBJ2-2,NA,many,TGTGCCAGCAGCCTTTACACCGGGGAGCTGTTTTTT,CASSLYTGELFF
TRBV4-1,TRBJ1-4,NA,many,TGCGCCAGCAGCCAAGATACAGGGAGAGAAAAACTGTTTTTT,CASSQDTGREKLFF